One sample yielded the 16 T cell receptor beta chains listed below, sequenced in a study of T cell responses to AZD1222 COVID-19 vaccine. TCRdb's table, derived via immunoSEQ multiplex PCR, lists solely in-frame clones and lacks some. The top ten clones hold over 7.5% of a sample with roughly 92,000 clones, around 87% of them seen once. The starting material was peripheral blood, obtained on day 0 of AZD1222 vaccination. The receptors originated from an adult in good health.

V is TRBV7-9 and J is TRBJ1-1, with D tentatively TRBD1 (6 bases). Germline V gives CDR1 SEHNR, CDR2 FQNEAQ (reference sequence). This CDR3 has 15 amino acids. The V end was cut by 8 bases, the J end by 7 bases, with 23 bases between. The CDR3 DNA reads as TGTGCCAGCCACGTAGGGGACACCCTTTTGGGTGAAGCTTTCTTT. It encodes CASHVGDTLLGEAFF.

V and J are TRBV11-2 and TRBJ1-6; TRBD1 agrees at 8 bases. The J segment lost 9 bases and the V segment lost 3 bases, leaving 7 bases of the junction unmatched. Per the germline V gene, CDR1 is SGHAT and CDR2 is FQNNGV. The CDR3 spans 15 residues. In DNA, the CDR3 is TGTGCCAGCAGCTTGCCCCCGGACAGGGTTTCACCCCTCCACTTT. Amino acids: CASSLPPDRVSPLHF.

Here the CDR3 DNA reads TGTGCCAGTAGTATTCTTCCTAGCGGGGGCACCTACGAGCAGTACTTC. Encoded protein: CASSILPSGGTYEQYF. The V gene is TRBV19, the J gene TRBJ2-7; TRBD2 matches 10 bases. V lost 3 bases and J lost 2; bases outside the gene matches: 7. This CDR3 spans 16 amino acids. Per germline, CDR1 LNHDA and CDR2 SQIVND (reference sequence).

This chain joins TRBV11-2 and TRBJ2-3; unclear D gene. The CDR3 is 13 residues long. Deletions cut 3 bases from V and 3 bases from J, with 7 bases between. Germline CDR1 reads SGHAT; CDR2 reads FQNNGV. The CDR3: CASSFGVTDTQYF. CDR3 nucleotides: TGTGCCAGCAGCTTCGGAGTGACAGATACGCAGTATTTT.

This chain uses TRBV7-8 with TRBJ1-5; 11 nucleotides agree with TRBD1. V shed 5 bases and J 6 bases; nucleotides not matched to a gene: 9. The CDR3 totals 16 residues. Germline loops: CDR1 SGHVS, CDR2 FQNEAQ. The CDR3 loop reads CASSQTGTGGSQPQHF. As DNA, the CDR3 is TGTGCCAGCAGCCAGACCGGGACAGGGGGTAGTCAGCCCCAGCATTTT.

The chain combines TRBV19 with TRBJ2-1; D gene unclear. The CDR3 is 15 residues long. V was trimmed by 1 base and J by 6 bases, leaving 13 bases between them. Per the germline V gene, CDR1 is LNHDA and CDR2 is SQIVND (reference sequence). DNA for the CDR3: TGTGCCAGTAGTATAGGCCAAACGGCCCGCAATGAGCAGTTCTTC. Translation gives CASSIGQTARNEQFF. The complete variable domain, with remaining parts taken from reference TRBV19 and TRBJ2-1, reads DGGITQSPKYLFRKEGQNVTLSCEQNLNHDAMYWYRQDPGQGLRLIYYSQIVNDFQKGDIAEGYSVSREKKESFPLTVTSAQKNPTAFYLCASSIGQTARNEQFFGPGTRLTVL.

The genes are TRBV4-2 and TRBJ2-1, with 8 bases aligning to TRBD2. The germline CDR1 and CDR2 sequences are LGHNA and YNFKEQ. CDR3 size: 16 residues. J gave up 2 bases and V 3 bases, and 6 bases lay outside the gene matches. CDR3 sequence reads: CASSQVVGGAYNEQFF. The CDR3 DNA reads TGTGCCAGCAGCCAGGTTGTCGGGGGGGCCTACAATGAGCAGTTCTTC.

The chain is built from TRBV14 and TRBJ2-7; D unclear. With 5 bases removed from V and 2 bases from J, the gap between germline ends came to 19 bases. Germline lookup yields CDR1 SGHDN and CDR2 FVKESK. The CDR3 is 16 residues long. CDR3 nucleotides: TGTGCCAGCAGCTCCCTGCCGCGAGGAAAAGCCTACGAGCAGTACTTC. It codes for CASSSLPRGKAYEQYF.

The sample holds one count of this clone. The chain joins TRBV6-5 to TRBJ1-2; D may be TRBD1 (6 bases). The V end lost 6 bases, the J end lost 5 bases, and 13 bases lay between the germline ends. This CDR3 is 13 amino acids long. Germline V lookup: CDR1 MNHEY, CDR2 SVGAGI. CDR3 sequence (DNA): TGTGCCAGCAGACCAGACAGGAATTATGGCTACACCTTC. Translating gives CASRPDRNYGYTF.

This chain uses TRBV5-6 with TRBJ1-6, with 7 bases matching TRBD1. The length of the CDR3 is 15 residues. Germline V lookup: CDR1 SGHDT, CDR2 YYEEEE. The trim removed 7 bases at V and 9 bases at J, leaving 13 bases unmatched. The CDR3 reads CASGRQGRGLSPLHF. The DNA of the CDR3 is TGTGCCAGCGGACGGCAGGGTAGGGGGCTTTCACCCCTCCACTTT. Using reference TRBV5-6 and TRBJ1-6 for the parts outside the CDR3, the full variable domain is DAGVTQSPTHLIKTRGQQVTLRCSPKSGHDTVSWYQQALGQGPQFIFQYYEEEERQRGNFPDRFSGHQFPNYSSELNVNALLLGDSALYLCASGRQGRGLSPLHFGNGTRLTVT.

Written as DNA, the CDR3 is TGTGCCAGTAGTATAGCGGGGACAGGGACAGAGCAGTACTTC. It translates to CASSIAGTGTEQYF. The chain couples TRBV19 to TRBJ2-7; 9 positions match TRBD1. V lost 1 base, J lost 7 bases, and 5 bases stayed unmatched. Germline V gives CDR1 LNHDA, CDR2 SQIVND (reference sequence). There are 14 residues in the CDR3.

The chain employs TRBV10-3 and TRBJ1-3; the D gene is possibly TRBD1 (6 bases). Trimming removed 10 bases from V and 4 bases from J, with 23 bases in between. The CDR3 spans 16 residues. Germline V gene data show CDR1 as ENHRY and CDR2 as SYGVKD. The CDR3 protein is CATFPTHREMGNTIYF. The CDR3 coding sequence is TGTGCCACTTTCCCCACCCACAGGGAAATGGGAAACACCATATATTTT.

On this clone: An end of the junction differs from the germline gene, which may be a read error. This chain joins TRBV18 and TRBJ2-3; TRBD2 is a possible D gene (6 bases). Germline CDR1 reads KGHSH; CDR2 reads LQKENI. This CDR3 contains 13 residues. Here the CDR3 reads CASSPPTGLSSTF. CDR3 coding DNA: TGTGCCAGCTCACCACCAACGGGACTGTCATCCACTTTT.

V usage is TRBV14 and J usage is TRBJ2-2; the D is unclear. The V gene's germline CDR1 is SGHDN and CDR2 FVKESK. The CDR3 consists of 13 residues. V dropped 4 bases and J dropped 1 base, with 4 bases sitting between them. CDR3 residues: CASSRQNTGELFF. In DNA form, the CDR3 reads TGTGCCAGCAGCCGACAGAACACCGGGGAGCTGTTTTTT.

Only one count was recorded for this clone. V and J are TRBV4-3 and TRBJ1-2; D uncertain. Germline-derived CDR1 and CDR2 are LGHNA and YSLEER. There are 14 residues in the CDR3. V lost 1 base and J 4 bases, leaving 10 bases between the germline ends. CDR3 sequence: CASSQAEGGYGYTF. In nucleotides, the CDR3 is TGCGCCAGCAGCCAAGCTGAGGGTGGCTATGGCTACACCTTC.

This chain connects TRBV7-3 to TRBJ2-7; the D is unclear. The CDR3 spans 13 residues. From germline, CDR1 is SGHTA and CDR2 FQGTGA. The V end lost 5 bases, the J end lost 5 bases, and 13 bases lay between the germline ends. Here the CDR3 reads CASSPPPYHEQYF. DNA of the CDR3: TGTGCCAGCAGCCCGCCGCCCTACCACGAGCAGTACTTC.